One and the same sample provided the 4 T cell receptor beta chains below, sequenced in a study of T cells after yellow fever vaccination. TCRdb re-analysed the 5' RACE reads in MiXCR, keeping a single row per CDR3 protein. The sample lists 300,000 to 450,000 distinct CDR3 sequences, roughly 8.4% occurring once. Source: PBMCs, taken about 41 days after the first yellow fever vaccination. These receptors were taken from a man aged 18 to 29 who received the YFV17D yellow fever vaccine.

The table lists this clonotype with a few counts. This chain joins TRBV11-1 and TRBJ1-2, with D perhaps matching TRBD1 (5 bases). This CDR3 has 19 residues. Germline V gives CDR1 SGHAT, CDR2 FQDESV (reference sequence). V was clipped by 1 base and J by 7 bases, with 28 bases between them. CDR3 in DNA: TGTGCCAGCAGCTTAGGGATCCGGGACCCAAGTTTAGGTCTCCCTGGCTACACCTTC. It codes for CASSLGIRDPSLGLPGYTF.

In this sample, this clonotype turned up a few times. This chain joins TRBV28 and TRBJ1-3; no clear D. V lost 7 bases, J lost 0 bases, and 25 bases lay in between. CDR1 MDHEN and CDR2 SYDVKM come from the germline V gene. There are 19 residues in the CDR3. This chain's CDR3 is CASTSLTWSPQSSGNTIYF. CDR3 bases: TGTGCCAGCACATCCCTCACCTGGTCTCCACAAAGCTCTGGAAACACCATATATTTT. Supplemented by reference TRBV28 and TRBJ1-3, the full variable domain reads DVKVTQSSRYLVKRTGEKVFLECVQDMDHENMFWYRQDPGLGLRLIYFSYDVKMKEKGDIPEGYSVSREKKERFSLILESASTNQTSMYLCASTSLTWSPQSSGNTIYFGEGSWLTVV.

This clonotype was observed many times. In DNA form, the CDR3 reads TGCGCCAGCAGCCAACGGGACAGCTCTTTTACCGATGGCTACACCTTC. Amino acid sequence: CASSQRDSSFTDGYTF. V usage is TRBV4-1 and J usage is TRBJ1-2, with 7 bases that match TRBD1. CDR3 length equals 16 residues. J was trimmed by 6 bases and V by 2 bases; bases with no gene match: 12. Germline V gene sequence: CDR1 MGHRA, CDR2 YSYEKL.

This clonotype has more than one count but fewer than ten. The V call is TRBV15, the J call TRBJ1-6; the D gene is possibly TRBD1 (6 bases). Germline lookup yields CDR1 LNHNV and CDR2 YYDKDF (reference sequence). Trimming shortened V by 0 bases and J by 5 bases, and 8 bases separated the two germline ends. The length of the CDR3 is 15 residues. Here the CDR3 reads CATSREDRHNSPLHF. CDR3 nucleotide sequence: TGTGCCACCAGCAGAGAGGACAGACATAATTCACCCCTCCACTTT. The variable domain in full, with the rest retrieved from reference TRBV15 and TRBJ1-6, is DAMVIQNPRYQVTQFGKPVTLSCSQTLNHNVMYWYQQKSSQAPKLLFHYYDKDFNNEADTPDNFQSRRPNTSFCFLDIRSPGLGDTAMYLCATSREDRHNSPLHFGNGTRLTVT.